One and the same sample provided the 24 T cell receptor beta chains below, sequenced in a study of monozygotic twins with inflammatory bowel disease. Reprocessing the 5' RACE reads, TCRdb reports a single entry for every CDR3 protein and omits DNA. This table holds over 130,000 distinct CDR3 sequences. Sequencing was performed on blood. The receptors come from a human donor with ulcerative colitis or Crohn's disease, or a healthy co-twin of an affected twin (not recorded which).

The chain has TRBV18 and TRBJ2-1. The CDR3 is 16 residues long. Germline CDR1 reads KGHSH; CDR2 reads LQKENI. CDR3 residues: CASSPPGDSSYNEQFF.

The rearrangement joins TRBV12-3 or TRBV12-4 to TRBJ2-2; checking the TCRdb D call of TRBD2 is not possible without DNA. The CDR3 loop spans 15 amino acids. The CDR3 loop reads CASNIWGGSTGELFF.

V gene TRBV6-1 combines with J gene TRBJ1-5; as DNA is missing, the TRBD1 call by TCRdb cannot be tested. The V gene's germline CDR1 is MNHNS and CDR2 SASEGT. This CDR3 spans 17 amino acids. The CDR3 is CASIATAAKGFGQPQHF.

The CDR3 loop reads CASSFPTGAVGELFF. This chain joins TRBV11-2 and TRBJ2-2; TCRdb names TRBD1, which stays unverified in the absence of DNA. CDR3 length equals 15 residues. Germline CDR1 reads SGHAT; CDR2 reads FQNNGV.

The chain links TRBV7-2 to TRBJ1-1; TCRdb returns TRBD1, unconfirmable since there is no DNA. CDR1 is SGHTA, CDR2 FQGNSA, per germline. CDR3 size: 15 residues. CDR3 region: CASSPQPDRGREAFF.

The gene calls are TRBV11-1 and TRBJ1-1. The CDR3 loop spans 14 amino acids. Germline loops: CDR1 SGHAT, CDR2 FQDESV (reference sequence). This CDR3 is CASSSRRLNTEAFF.

This CDR3 reads CAISEGGNYGYTF. This chain connects TRBV10-3 to TRBJ1-2. The CDR3 is 13 amino acids. Germline lookup yields CDR1 ENHRY and CDR2 SYGVKD.

The chain joins TRBV9 to TRBJ2-1; the TCRdb call, TRBD2, lacks DNA for checking. Germline V gives CDR1 SGDLS, CDR2 YYNGEE. CDR3 length equals 15 residues. The CDR3 region is CASSVIGGTYNEQFF.

The chain has TRBV5-1 and TRBJ1-1. This CDR3 comprises 14 residues. Germline V gene sequence: CDR1 SGHRS, CDR2 YFSETQ. The CDR3 reads CASSHGDGNTEAFF.

V usage is TRBV5-1 and J usage is TRBJ2-7; TCRdb selects TRBD2, and the lack of DNA leaves this call unchecked. Germline V gene data show CDR1 as SGHRS and CDR2 as YFSETQ. The CDR3 runs to 16 residues. CDR3 amino acids: CASSLGTSGAGYEQYF.

This chain connects TRBV30 to TRBJ2-7; TCRdb lists TRBD1, though no DNA is available to test this call. The CDR3 extends over 13 amino acids. Germline V gene data show CDR1 as GTSNPN and CDR2 as SVGIG (reference sequence). The CDR3 region is CAWSRGGHCEQYF. Full variable domain (outside the CDR3, taken from reference TRBV30 and TRBJ2-7): SQTIHQWPATLVQPVGSPLSLECTVEGTSNPNLYWYRQAAGRGLQLLFYSVGIGQISSEVPQNLSASRPQDRQFILSSKKLLLSDSGFYLCAWSRGGHCEQYFGPGTRLTVT.

The gene calls are TRBV12-3 or TRBV12-4 and TRBJ2-7; TCRdb returns TRBD2, unconfirmable since there is no DNA. This CDR3 is built from 15 residues. The CDR3 sequence: CASRGYGGASYEQYF.

The chain joins TRBV5-4 to TRBJ2-2; TCRdb reports TRBD1, a call that lacks DNA to check it against. From germline, CDR1 is SGHNT and CDR2 YYREEE (reference sequence). The CDR3 runs to 17 residues. CDR3: CASSRRQGRGYTGELFF.

This sequence joins TRBV5-1 and TRBJ2-3; TCRdb picks TRBD2, but there is no DNA to check that call. The CDR3 loop spans 14 amino acids. The germline CDR1 and CDR2 sequences are SGHRS and YFSETQ. The CDR3 sequence: CASSSYRAPDTQYF.

The chain joins TRBV7-6 to TRBJ2-3. The CDR3 length is 13 residues. Per the germline V gene, CDR1 is SGHVS and CDR2 is FNYEAQ. CDR3 in amino acids: CVSSAVGTDTQYF. The full variable domain, in which reference TRBV7-6 and TRBJ2-3 provide the parts outside the CDR3, is GAGVSQSPRYKVTKRGQDVALRCDPISGHVSLYWYRQALGQGPEFLTYFNYEAQQDKSGLPNDRFSAERPEGSISTLTIQRTEQRDSAMYRCVSSAVGTDTQYFGPGTRLTVL.

The chain couples TRBV29-1 to TRBJ1-2; TCRdb calls TRBD1, which cannot be checked without DNA. The germline V gene encodes CDR1 SQVTM and CDR2 ANQGSEA. The CDR3 has 15 amino acids. The CDR3 here is CSVEARGEFPYGYTF. The full variable domain, with the rest looked up from reference TRBV29-1 and TRBJ1-2, is SAVISQKPSRDICQRGTSLTIQCQVDSQVTMMFWYRQQPGQSLTLIATANQGSEATYESGFVIDKFPISRPNLTFSTLTVSNMSPEDSSIYLCSVEARGEFPYGYTFGSGTRLTVV.

V and J are TRBV5-4 and TRBJ1-2; the TCRdb call, TRBD1, lacks DNA for checking. CDR1 is SGHNT and CDR2 is YYREEE in the germline V gene (reference sequence). The CDR3 has 13 amino acids. CDR3 sequence: CASSRDREYGYTF.

The chain couples TRBV20-1 to TRBJ1-2. Per germline, CDR1 DFQATT and CDR2 SNEGSKA (reference sequence). CDR3 length: 12 amino acids. This CDR3 reads CGARYRSGGYTF.

The genes are TRBV6-1 and TRBJ2-3; without DNA, the TCRdb call of TRBD2 cannot be checked. Germline-derived CDR1 and CDR2 are MNHNS and SASEGT. The CDR3 totals 15 residues. CDR3 residues: CASSPKRGRTDTQYF.

V usage is TRBV27 and J usage is TRBJ2-3; TCRdb proposes TRBD1, but this gene call is untestable without DNA. This CDR3 is built from 18 residues. Per germline, CDR1 MNHEY and CDR2 SMNVEV (reference sequence). CDR3 loop: CASRDRGAVRSSTDTQYF.

V gene TRBV7-3 combines with J gene TRBJ1-2. From germline, CDR1 is SGHTA and CDR2 FQGTGA. The CDR3 is 13 residues long. The CDR3 is CASSSVPNYGYTF. The variable domain in full, completed from reference TRBV7-3 and TRBJ1-2, reads GAGVSQTPSNKVTEKGKYVELRCDPISGHTALYWYRQSLGQGPEFLIYFQGTGAADDSGLPNDRFFAVRPEGSVSTLKIQRTERGDSAVYLCASSSVPNYGYTFGSGTRLTVV.

The rearrangement uses TRBV7-8 and TRBJ2-2; there is no DNA to check the TCRdb D call of TRBD2. Germline values: CDR1 SGHVS, CDR2 FQNEAQ. The length of the CDR3 is 18 residues. This CDR3 reads CASSLVPRLAGEAGELFF.

The gene calls are TRBV19 and TRBJ1-5; the TRBD1 assignment by TCRdb is unverifiable without DNA. The CDR3 is 14 residues long. Per the germline V gene, CDR1 is LNHDA and CDR2 is SQIVND (reference sequence). CDR3 residues: CASTNGGVDQPQHF. The full variable domain, completed using reference TRBV19 and TRBJ1-5, is DGGITQSPKYLFRKEGQNVTLSCEQNLNHDAMYWYRQDPGQGLRLIYYSQIVNDFQKGDIAEGYSVSREKKESFPLTVTSAQKNPTAFYLCASTNGGVDQPQHFGDGTRLSIL.

CDR3 amino acids: CASSGAENTGELFF. The rearrangement joins TRBV6-4 to TRBJ2-2. The CDR3 covers 14 residues. The germline CDR1 and CDR2 sequences are MRHNA and SNTAGT.